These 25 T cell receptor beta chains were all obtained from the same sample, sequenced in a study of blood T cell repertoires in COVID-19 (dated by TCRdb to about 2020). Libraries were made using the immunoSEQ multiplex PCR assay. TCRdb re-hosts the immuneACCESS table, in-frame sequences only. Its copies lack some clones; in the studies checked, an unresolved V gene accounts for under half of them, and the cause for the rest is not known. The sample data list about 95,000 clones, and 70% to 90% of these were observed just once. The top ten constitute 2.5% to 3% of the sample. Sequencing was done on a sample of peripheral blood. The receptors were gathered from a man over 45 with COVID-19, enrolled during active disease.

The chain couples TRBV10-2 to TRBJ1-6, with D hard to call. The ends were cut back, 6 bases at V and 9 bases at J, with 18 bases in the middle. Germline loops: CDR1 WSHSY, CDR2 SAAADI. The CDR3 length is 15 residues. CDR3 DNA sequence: TGCGCCAGCAGGGAATCATCCGGGGAATCTTCACCCCTCCACTTT. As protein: CASRESSGESSPLHF.

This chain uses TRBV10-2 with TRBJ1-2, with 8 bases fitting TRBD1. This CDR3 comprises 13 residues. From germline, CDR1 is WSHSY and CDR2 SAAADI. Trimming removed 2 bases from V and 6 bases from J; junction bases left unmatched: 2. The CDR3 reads CASSEMTGDGYTF. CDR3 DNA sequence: TGCGCCAGCAGTGAGATGACAGGGGATGGCTACACCTTC.

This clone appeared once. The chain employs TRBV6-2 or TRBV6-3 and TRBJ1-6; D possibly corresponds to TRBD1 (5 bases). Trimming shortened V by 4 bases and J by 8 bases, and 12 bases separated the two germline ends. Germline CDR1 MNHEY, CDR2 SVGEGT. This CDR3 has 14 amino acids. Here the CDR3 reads CASSFRGWHSPLHF. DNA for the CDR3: TGTGCCAGCAGTTTCCGGGGGTGGCATTCACCCCTCCACTTT.

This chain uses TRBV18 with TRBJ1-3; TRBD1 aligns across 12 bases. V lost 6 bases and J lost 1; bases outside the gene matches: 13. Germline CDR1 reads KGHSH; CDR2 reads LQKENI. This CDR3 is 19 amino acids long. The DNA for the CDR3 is TGTGCCAGCTCTCCCCGGGGACAGGGGGCAGGAGGATCTGGAAACACCATATATTTT. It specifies CASSPRGQGAGGSGNTIYF.

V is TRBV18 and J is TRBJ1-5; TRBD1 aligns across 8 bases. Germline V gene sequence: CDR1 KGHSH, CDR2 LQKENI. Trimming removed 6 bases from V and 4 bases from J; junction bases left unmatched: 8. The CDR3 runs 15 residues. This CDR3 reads CASSPRTGRNQPQHF. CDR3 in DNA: TGTGCCAGCTCTCCAAGGACAGGGAGGAATCAGCCCCAGCATTTT.

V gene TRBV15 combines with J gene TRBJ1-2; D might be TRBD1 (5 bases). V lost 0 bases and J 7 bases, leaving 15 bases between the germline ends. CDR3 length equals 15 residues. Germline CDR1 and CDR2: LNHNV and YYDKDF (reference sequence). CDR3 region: CATSRDIGGGLGYTF. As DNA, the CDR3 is TGTGCCACCAGCAGAGATATCGGGGGAGGCCTTGGCTACACCTTC.

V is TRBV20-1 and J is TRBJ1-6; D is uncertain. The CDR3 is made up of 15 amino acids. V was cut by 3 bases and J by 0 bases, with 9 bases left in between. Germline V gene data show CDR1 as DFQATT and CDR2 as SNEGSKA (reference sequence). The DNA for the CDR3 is TGCAGTGCTAGTCCCCGAGGCTCCTATAATTCACCCCTCCACTTT. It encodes CSASPRGSYNSPLHF.

DNA for the CDR3: TGTGCCAGCAGTTACTCGGCCGTAAATGGCTACACCTTC. Translating gives CASSYSAVNGYTF. The gene calls are TRBV6-2 or TRBV6-3 and TRBJ1-2; D is uncertain. Between the trimmed V and J ends, which lost 0 bases and 6 bases, there was a span of 8 bases. Germline V CDR1 and CDR2: MNHEY, SVGEGT. CDR3 length equals 13 residues.

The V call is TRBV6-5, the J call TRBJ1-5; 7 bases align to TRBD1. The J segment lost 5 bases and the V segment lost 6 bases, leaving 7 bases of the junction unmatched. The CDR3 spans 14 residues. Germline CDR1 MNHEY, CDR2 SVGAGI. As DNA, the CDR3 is TGTGCCAGCAGCACGGACAGGACCTATCAGCCCCAGCATTTT. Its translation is CASSTDRTYQPQHF.

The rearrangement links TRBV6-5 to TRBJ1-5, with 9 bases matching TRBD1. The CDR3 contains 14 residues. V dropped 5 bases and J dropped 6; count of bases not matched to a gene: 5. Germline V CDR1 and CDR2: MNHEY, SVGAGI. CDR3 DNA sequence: TGTGCCAGCAGTACGGACAGGGGAGGTCAGCCCCAGCATTTT. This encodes CASSTDRGGQPQHF.

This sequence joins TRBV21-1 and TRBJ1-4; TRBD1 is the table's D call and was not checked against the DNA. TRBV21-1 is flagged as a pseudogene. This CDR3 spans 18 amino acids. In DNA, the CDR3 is TGTGCCAGCAGCAAAATAGTCCAGGAAGATACAACTAATGAAAAACTGTTTTTT. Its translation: CASSKIVQEDTTNEKLFF.

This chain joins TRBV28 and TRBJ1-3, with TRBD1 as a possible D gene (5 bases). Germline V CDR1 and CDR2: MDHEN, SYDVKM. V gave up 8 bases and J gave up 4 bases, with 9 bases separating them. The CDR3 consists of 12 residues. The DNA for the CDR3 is TGTGCCAGCCACAGGACCGGAAACACCATATATTTT. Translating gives CASHRTGNTIYF.

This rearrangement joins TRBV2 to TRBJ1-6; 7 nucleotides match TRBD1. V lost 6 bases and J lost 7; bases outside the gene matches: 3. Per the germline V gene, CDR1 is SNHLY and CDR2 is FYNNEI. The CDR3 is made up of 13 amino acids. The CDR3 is CASSSDRNSPLHF. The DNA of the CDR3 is TGTGCCAGCAGCTCGGACAGGAATTCACCCCTCCACTTT.

CDR3 DNA sequence: TGTGCCAGTTACGGAGGGGGCTTTGGAGGCTACACCTTC. This sequence encodes CASYGGGFGGYTF. The chain employs TRBV19 and TRBJ1-2, with TRBD1 matching 7 bases. V gave up 8 bases and J gave up 8 bases; unmatched junction bases: 11. Looked up from germline, CDR1 is LNHDA and CDR2 is SQIVND (reference sequence). The CDR3 is made up of 13 amino acids.

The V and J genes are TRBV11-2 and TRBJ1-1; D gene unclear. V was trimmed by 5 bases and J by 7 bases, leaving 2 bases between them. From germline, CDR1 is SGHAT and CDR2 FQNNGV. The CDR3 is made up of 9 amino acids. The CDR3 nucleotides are TGTGCCAGCAGCCTTGAAGCTTTCTTT. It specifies CASSLEAFF.

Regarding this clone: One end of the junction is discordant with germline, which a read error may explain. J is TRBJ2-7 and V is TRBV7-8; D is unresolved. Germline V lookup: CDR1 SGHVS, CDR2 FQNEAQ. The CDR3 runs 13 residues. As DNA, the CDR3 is TGTGCCAGCAGCTTAGTCAACCGAGTACCCCCTACCTTC. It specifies CASSLVNRVPPTF. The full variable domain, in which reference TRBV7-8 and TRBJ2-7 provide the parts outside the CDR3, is GAGVSQSPRYKVAKRGQDVALRCDPISGHVSLFWYQQALGQGPEFLTYFQNEAQLDKSGLPSDRFFAERPEGSVSTLKIQRTQQEDSAVYLCASSLVNRVPPTFGPGTRLTVT.

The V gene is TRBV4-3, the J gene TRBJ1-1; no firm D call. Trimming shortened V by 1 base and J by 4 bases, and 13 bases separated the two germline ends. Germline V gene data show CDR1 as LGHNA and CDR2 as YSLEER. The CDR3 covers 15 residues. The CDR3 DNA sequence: TGCGCCAGCAGCCAAGTCGGGGTTTGGGGCACTGAAGCTTTCTTT. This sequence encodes CASSQVGVWGTEAFF.

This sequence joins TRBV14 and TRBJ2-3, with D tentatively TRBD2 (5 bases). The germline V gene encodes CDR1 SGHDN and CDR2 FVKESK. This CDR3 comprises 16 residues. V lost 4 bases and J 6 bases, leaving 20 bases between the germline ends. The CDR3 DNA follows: TGTGCCAGCAGCCGCCCGGGGTTACGCAAGTTGGATACGCAGTATTTT. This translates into CASSRPGLRKLDTQYF.

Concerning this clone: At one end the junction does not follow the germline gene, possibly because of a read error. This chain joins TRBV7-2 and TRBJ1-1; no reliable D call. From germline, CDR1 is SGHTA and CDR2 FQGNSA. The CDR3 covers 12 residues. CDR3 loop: CAGSRNSGEAFF. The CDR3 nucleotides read TGTGCCGGCAGCCGAAATAGTGGGGAGGCTTTCTTT.

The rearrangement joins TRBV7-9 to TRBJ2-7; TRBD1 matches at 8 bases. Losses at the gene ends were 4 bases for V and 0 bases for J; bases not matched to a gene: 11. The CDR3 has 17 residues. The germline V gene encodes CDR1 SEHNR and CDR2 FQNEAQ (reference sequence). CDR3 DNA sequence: TGTGCCAGCAGCTCACCCCTCCGACAGGGGAACTCCTACGAGCAGTACTTC. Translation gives CASSSPLRQGNSYEQYF.

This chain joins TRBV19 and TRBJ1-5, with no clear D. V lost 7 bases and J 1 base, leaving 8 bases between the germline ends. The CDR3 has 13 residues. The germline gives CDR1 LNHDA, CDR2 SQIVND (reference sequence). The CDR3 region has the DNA TGTGCCAGTAAGTGGAGGAGCAATCAGCCCCAGCATTTT. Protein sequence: CASKWRSNQPQHF. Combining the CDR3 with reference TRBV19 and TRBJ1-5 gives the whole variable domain DGGITQSPKYLFRKEGQNVTLSCEQNLNHDAMYWYRQDPGQGLRLIYYSQIVNDFQKGDIAEGYSVSREKKESFPLTVTSAQKNPTAFYLCASKWRSNQPQHFGDGTRLSIL.

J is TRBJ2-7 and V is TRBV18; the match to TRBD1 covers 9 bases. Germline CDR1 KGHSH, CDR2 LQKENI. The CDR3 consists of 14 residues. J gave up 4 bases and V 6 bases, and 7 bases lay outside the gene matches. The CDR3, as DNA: TGTGCCAGCTCCACCGGACAGGGGATATACGAGCAGTACTTC. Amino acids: CASSTGQGIYEQYF.

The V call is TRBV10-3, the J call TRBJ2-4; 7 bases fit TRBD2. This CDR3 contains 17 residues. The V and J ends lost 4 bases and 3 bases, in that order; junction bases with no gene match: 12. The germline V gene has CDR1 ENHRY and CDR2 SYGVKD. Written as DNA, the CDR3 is TGTGCCATCAGTGGGAGCGGGACCGATAGTGGCAAAAACATTCAGTACTTC. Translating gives CAISGSGTDSGKNIQYF.

DNA of the CDR3: TGTGCCAGCAGTGAAAACAGGGGAAACACCGGGGAGCTGTTTTTT. Translated, it gives CASSENRGNTGELFF. The chain is built from TRBV6-1 and TRBJ2-2; TRBD1 matches at 7 bases. The CDR3 covers 15 residues. CDR1 and CDR2 (germline): MNHNS, SASEGT. The J segment lost 2 bases and the V segment lost 2 bases, leaving 2 bases of the junction unmatched.

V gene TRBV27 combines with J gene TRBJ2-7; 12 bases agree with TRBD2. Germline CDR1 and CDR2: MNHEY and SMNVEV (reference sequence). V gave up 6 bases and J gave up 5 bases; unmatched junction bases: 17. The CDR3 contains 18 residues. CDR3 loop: CASRPPGLAGSTLHEQYF. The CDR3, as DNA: TGTGCCAGCAGACCTCCGGGACTAGCGGGCTCCACGCTCCACGAGCAGTACTTC.